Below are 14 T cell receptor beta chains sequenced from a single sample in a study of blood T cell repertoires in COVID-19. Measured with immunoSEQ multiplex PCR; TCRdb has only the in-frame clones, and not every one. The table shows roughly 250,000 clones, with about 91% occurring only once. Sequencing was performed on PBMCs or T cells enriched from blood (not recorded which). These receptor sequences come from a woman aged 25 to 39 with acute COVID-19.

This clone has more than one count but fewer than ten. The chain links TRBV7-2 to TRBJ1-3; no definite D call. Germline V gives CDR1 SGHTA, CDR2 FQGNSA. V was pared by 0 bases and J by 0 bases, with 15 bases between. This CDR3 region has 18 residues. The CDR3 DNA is TGTGCCAGCAGCTTAGCCCACAGTAGATTGGCCTCTGGAAACACCATATATTTT. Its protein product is CASSLAHSRLASGNTIYF.

The DNA of the CDR3 is TGTGCCATCAGTGAGTTCGGCAGGGTGAACACTGAAGCTTTCTTT. Translating it yields CAISEFGRVNTEAFF. The chain is built from TRBV10-3 and TRBJ1-1; D might be TRBD1 (5 bases). The germline V and J ends were trimmed by 1 base and 0 bases, with 9 bases remaining between them. This CDR3 contains 15 residues. Germline CDR1 reads ENHRY; CDR2 reads SYGVKD.

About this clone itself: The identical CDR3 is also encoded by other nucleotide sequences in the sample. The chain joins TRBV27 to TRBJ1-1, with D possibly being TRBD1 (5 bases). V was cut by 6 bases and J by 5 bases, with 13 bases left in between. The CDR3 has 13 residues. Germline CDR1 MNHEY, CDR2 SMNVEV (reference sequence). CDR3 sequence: CASSFGAGTEAFF. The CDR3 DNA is TGTGCCAGCAGCTTCGGAGCAGGGACTGAAGCTTTCTTT.

The CDR3 sequence is CASRGQGLLAKNIQYF. The DNA for the CDR3 is TGTGCCAGCAGGGGACAGGGGCTCCTAGCCAAAAACATTCAGTACTTC. V usage is TRBV28 and J usage is TRBJ2-4; 10 nucleotides align to TRBD1. This CDR3 contains 16 residues. CDR1 is MDHEN and CDR2 is SYDVKM in the germline V gene. V lost 6 bases to trimming and J lost 0 bases; unmatched junction nucleotides: 5.

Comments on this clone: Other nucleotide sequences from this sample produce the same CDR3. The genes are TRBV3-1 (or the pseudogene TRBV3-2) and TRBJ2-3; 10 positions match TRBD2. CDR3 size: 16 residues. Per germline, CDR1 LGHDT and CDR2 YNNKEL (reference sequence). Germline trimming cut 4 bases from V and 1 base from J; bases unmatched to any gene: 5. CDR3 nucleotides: TGTGCCAGCAGCCCTCCTACTAGCGGGGGCACAGATACGCAGTATTTT. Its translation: CASSPPTSGGTDTQYF.

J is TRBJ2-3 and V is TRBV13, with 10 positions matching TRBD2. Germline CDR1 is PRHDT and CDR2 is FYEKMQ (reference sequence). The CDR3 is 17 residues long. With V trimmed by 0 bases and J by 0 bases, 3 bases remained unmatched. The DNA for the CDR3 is TGTGCCAGCAGCTTAGGGACTAGCGGGCCTAGCACAGATACGCAGTATTTT. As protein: CASSLGTSGPSTDTQYF.

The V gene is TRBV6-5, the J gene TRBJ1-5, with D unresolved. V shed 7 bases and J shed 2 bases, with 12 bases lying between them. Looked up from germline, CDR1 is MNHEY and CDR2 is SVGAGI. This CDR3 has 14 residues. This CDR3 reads CASKEGVGNQPQHF. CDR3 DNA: TGTGCCAGCAAGGAGGGCGTCGGCAATCAGCCCCAGCATTTT.

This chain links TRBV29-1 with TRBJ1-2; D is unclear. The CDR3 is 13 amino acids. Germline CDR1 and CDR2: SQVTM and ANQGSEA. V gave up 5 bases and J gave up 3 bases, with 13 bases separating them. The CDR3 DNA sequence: TGCAGCGTTCACCGGGATACGGACTATGGCTACACCTTC. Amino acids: CSVHRDTDYGYTF.

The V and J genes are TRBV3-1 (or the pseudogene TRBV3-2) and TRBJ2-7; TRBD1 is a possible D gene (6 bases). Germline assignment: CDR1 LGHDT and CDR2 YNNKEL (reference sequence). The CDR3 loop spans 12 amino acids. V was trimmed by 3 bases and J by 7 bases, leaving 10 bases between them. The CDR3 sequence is CASSQGAEEQYF. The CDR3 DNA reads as TGTGCCAGCAGCCAGGGGGCCGAGGAGCAGTACTTC.

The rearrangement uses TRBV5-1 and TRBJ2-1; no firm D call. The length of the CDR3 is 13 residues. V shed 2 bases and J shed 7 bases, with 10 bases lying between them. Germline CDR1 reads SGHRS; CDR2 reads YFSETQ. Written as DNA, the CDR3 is TGCGCCAGCAGCTTCAACTTCAAAAATGAGCAGTTCTTC. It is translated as CASSFNFKNEQFF.

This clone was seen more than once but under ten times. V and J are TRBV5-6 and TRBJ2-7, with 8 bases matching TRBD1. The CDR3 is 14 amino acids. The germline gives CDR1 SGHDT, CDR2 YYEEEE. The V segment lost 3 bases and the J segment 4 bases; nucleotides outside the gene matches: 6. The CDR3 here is CASSSRTGWYEQYF. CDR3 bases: TGTGCCAGCAGCTCGAGGACAGGGTGGTACGAGCAGTACTTC.

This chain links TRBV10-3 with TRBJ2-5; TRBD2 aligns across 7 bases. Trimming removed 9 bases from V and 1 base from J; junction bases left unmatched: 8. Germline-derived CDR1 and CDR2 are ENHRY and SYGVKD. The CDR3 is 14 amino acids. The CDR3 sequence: CAIGAAGLQETQYF. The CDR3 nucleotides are TGTGCCATTGGGGCAGCGGGGCTCCAAGAGACCCAGTACTTC.

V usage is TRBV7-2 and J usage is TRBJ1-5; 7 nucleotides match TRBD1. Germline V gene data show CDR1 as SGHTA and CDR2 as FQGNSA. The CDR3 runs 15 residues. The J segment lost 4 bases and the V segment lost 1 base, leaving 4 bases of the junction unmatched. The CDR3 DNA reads TGTGCCAGCAGCTTAGAACAGGGGCTAAATCAGCCCCAGCATTTT. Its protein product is CASSLEQGLNQPQHF.

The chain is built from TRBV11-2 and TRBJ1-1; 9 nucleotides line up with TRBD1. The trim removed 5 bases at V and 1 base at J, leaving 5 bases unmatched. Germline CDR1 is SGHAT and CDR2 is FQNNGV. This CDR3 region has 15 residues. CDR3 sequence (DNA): TGTGCCAGCAGCGCAGGGGGACAGGGGAACACTGAAGCTTTCTTT. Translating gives CASSAGGQGNTEAFF.